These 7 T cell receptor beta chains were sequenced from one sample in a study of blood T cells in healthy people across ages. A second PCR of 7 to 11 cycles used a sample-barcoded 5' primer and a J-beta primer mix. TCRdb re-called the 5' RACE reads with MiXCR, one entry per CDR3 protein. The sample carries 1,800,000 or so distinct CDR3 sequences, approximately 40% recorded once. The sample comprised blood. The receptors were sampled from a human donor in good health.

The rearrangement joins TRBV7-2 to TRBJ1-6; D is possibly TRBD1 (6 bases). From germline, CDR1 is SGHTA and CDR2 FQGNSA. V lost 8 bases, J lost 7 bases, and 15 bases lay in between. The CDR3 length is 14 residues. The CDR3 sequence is CASGRTAANSPLHF. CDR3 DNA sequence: TGTGCCAGCGGAAGGACAGCCGCCAATTCACCCCTCCACTTT.

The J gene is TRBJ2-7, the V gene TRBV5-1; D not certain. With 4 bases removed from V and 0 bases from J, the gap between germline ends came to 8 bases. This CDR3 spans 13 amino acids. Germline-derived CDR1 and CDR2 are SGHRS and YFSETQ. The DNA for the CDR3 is TGCGCCAGCAGCCAACTGAACTCCTACGAGCAGTACTTC. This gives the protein CASSQLNSYEQYF.

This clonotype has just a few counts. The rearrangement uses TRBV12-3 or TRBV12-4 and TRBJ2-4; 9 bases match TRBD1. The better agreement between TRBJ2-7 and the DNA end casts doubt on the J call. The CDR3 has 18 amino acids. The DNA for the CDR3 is TGTGCCAGCAGTTTAGCGCTTAGGACAGGGGTTGGGAATTACGAGCAGTACTTC. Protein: CASSLALRTGVGNYEQYF.

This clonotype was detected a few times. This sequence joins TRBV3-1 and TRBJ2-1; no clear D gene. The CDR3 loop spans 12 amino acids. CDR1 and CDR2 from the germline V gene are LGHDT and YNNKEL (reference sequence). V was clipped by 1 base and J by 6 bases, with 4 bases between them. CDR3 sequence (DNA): TGTGCCAGCAGCCAAGTCGCCAATGAGCAGTTCTTC. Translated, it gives CASSQVANEQFF.

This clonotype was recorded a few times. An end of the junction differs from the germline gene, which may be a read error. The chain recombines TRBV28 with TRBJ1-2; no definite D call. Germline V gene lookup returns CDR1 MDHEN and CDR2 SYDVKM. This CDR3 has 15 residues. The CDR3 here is CASSLRMLTYYGYTF. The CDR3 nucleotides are TGTGCCAGCAGTTTAAGAATGTTAACCTACTATGGTTACACCTTC.

CDR3 bases: TGTGCCAGCAGTTTGCCCGGGACAGGGTCCGATACGCAGTATTTT. This gives the protein CASSLPGTGSDTQYF. The chain has TRBV12-3 or TRBV12-4 and TRBJ2-3; TRBD1 aligns across 9 bases. Trimming removed 3 bases from V and 6 bases from J; junction bases left unmatched: 7. The CDR3 extends over 15 amino acids.

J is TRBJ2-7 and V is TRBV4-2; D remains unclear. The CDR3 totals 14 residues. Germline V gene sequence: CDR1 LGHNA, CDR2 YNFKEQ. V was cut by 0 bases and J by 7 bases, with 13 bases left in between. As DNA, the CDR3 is TGTGCCAGCAGCCAAGATGTGGCAACGCAGGAGCAGTACTTC. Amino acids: CASSQDVATQEQYF.